The sequence of this TCR beta chain was determined in a study of HIV-infected patients and healthy controls (dated by TCRdb to the mid-2010s). Turning to this clonotype: The specificity of this receptor is unknown. No base-level quality is on record; no much larger clone is a single base apart.

The method was 5' RACE. TCRdb lists the instrument as Illumina MiSeq. Clones were called with MiXCR by TCRdb after fastp trimmed the public reads at Q25, and only in-frame beta chains were retained. Entries that share a CDR3 protein sequence are merged under the most common genes and DNA. The sample table lists about 63,000 distinct CDR3 sequences, approximately 16% of them with a count of one. Around 6% of the sample goes to the ten largest clones. From the germline V gene, CDR1 is SQVTM and CDR2 is ANQGSEA. The CDR3 contains 13 residues, cysteine and phenylalanine counted. This entry keeps only the CDR3 DNA: 39 bases, framed from base 1. V is reduced by 6 bases and J by 8 bases, leaving a spacing of 19 bases between them.

The receptor comes from a human donor in good health. Sequencing was performed on CD4+ T cells from blood. The receptor chain draws on TRBV29-1 and TRBJ1-2, with the D gene not confidently named. The CDR3 region: CSVGIGKGGGYTF. At the DNA level, the sequence is TGCAGCGTAGGGATAGGGAAAGGAGGAGGCTACACCTTC.